This TCR beta chain was sequenced for a study of cytomegalovirus exposure and HLA in healthy donors. General study results and limits: TCR beta sequences numbering around 15,000 were associated with HLA alleles at 0.05 false discovery rate in a later analysis.

A remark on this clone: Its specificity is unknown.

The study ran its PCR with 60 Vbeta and 13 Jbeta primers. The protocol was immunoSEQ multiplex PCR, while the TCRdb copy is restricted to in-frame clones and leaves out a portion. The sample carries around 130,000 clones, 60% to 85% recorded once. The CDR3 is 15 residues long. Germline loops: CDR1 SQVTM, CDR2 ANQGSEA. Trimming at V came to 0 bases and at J to 2 bases, leaving 1 base not matched to a gene. The rearrangement joins TRBV29-1 to TRBJ2-7; 13 bases fit TRBD2. Sequenced: PBMCs. This clonotype originated in a woman between 18 and 29 years old in good health and CMV-seronegative. The CDR3 coding sequence is TGCAGCGTTGAAGAGGGGACTAGCGGGGCCTACGAGCAGTACTTC. Residues: CSVEEGTSGAYEQYF.